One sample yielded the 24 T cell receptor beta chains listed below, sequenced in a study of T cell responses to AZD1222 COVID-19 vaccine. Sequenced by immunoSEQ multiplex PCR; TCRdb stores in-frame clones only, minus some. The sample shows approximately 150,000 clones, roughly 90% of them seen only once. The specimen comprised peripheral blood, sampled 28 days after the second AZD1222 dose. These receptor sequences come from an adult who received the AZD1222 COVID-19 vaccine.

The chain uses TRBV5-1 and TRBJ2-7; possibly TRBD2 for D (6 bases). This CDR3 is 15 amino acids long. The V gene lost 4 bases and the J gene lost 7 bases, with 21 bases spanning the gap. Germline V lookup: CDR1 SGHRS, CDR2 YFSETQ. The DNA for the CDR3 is TGCGCCAGCAGCGTAGCCGGGACTCCCGATGAAGAGCAGTACTTC. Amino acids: CASSVAGTPDEEQYF.

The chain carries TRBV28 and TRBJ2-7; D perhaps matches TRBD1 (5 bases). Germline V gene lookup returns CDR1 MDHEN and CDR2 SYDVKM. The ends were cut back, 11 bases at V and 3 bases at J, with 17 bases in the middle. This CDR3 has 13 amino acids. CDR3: CAVRQQRNYEQYF. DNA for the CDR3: TGTGCCGTCCGACAGCAGCGAAACTACGAGCAGTACTTC.

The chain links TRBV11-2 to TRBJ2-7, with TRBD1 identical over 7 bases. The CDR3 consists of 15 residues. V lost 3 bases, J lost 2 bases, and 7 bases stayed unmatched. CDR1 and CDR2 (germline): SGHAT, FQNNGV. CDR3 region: CASSLSRDRPYEQYF. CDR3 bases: TGTGCCAGCAGCTTGTCCCGGGACAGACCCTACGAGCAGTACTTC.

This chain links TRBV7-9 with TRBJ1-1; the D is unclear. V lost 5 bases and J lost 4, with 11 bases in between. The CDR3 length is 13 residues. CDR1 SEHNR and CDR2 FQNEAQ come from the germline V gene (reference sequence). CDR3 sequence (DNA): TGTGCCAGCAGCCCTAGCGTCGTCACTGAAGCTTTCTTT. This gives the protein CASSPSVVTEAFF. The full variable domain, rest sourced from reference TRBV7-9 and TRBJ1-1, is DTGVSQNPRHKITKRGQNVTFRCDPISEHNRLYWYRQTLGQGPEFLTYFQNEAQLEKSRLLSDRFSAERPKGSFSTLEIQRTEQGDSAMYLCASSPSVVTEAFFGQGTRLTVV.

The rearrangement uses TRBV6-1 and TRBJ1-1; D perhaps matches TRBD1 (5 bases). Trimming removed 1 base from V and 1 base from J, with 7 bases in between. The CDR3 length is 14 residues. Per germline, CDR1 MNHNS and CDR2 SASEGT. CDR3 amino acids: CASSEDQGNTEAFF. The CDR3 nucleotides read TGTGCCAGCAGTGAAGACCAGGGGAACACTGAAGCTTTCTTT.

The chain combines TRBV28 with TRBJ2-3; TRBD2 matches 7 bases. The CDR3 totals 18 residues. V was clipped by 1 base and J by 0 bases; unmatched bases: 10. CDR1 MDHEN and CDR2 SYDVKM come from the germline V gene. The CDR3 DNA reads TGTGCCAGCAGTTTATTCTGGACTAGGATCAGAAGCACAGATACGCAGTATTTT. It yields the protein CASSLFWTRIRSTDTQYF.

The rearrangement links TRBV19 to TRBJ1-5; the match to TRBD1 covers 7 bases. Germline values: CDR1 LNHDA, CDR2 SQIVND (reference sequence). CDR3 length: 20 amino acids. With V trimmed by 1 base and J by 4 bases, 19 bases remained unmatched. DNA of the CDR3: TGTGCCAGTAGTATAGGGCCCTTGAGGGGGCCCCGATCAGGGAATCAGCCCCAGCATTTT. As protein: CASSIGPLRGPRSGNQPQHF.

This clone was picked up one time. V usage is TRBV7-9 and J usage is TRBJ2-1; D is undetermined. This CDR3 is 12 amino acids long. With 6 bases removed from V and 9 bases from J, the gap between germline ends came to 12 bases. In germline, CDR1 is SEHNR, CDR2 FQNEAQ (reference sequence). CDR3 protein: CASSLGRSEQFF. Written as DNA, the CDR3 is TGTGCCAGCAGTCTAGGTAGATCTGAGCAGTTCTTC.

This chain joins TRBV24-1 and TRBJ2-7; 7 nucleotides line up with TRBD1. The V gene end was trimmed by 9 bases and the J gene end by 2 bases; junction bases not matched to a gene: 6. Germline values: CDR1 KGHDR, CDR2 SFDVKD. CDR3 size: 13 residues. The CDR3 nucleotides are TGTGCCACCTCCCGCCAGGGGGCCTACGAGCAGTACTTC. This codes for CATSRQGAYEQYF.

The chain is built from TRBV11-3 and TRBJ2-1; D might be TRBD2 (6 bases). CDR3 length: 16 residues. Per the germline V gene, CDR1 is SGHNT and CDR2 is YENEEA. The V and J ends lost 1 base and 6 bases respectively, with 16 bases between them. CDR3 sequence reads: CASSLVADYGGNEQFF. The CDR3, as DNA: TGTGCCAGCAGCTTAGTTGCGGACTACGGGGGCAATGAGCAGTTCTTC.

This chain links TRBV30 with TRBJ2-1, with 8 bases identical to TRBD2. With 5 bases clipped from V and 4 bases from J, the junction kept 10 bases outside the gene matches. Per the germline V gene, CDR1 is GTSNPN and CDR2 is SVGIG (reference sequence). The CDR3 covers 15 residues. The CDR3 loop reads CAWVQTSAYYNEQFF. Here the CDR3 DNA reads TGTGCCTGGGTTCAGACTAGCGCGTATTACAATGAGCAGTTCTTC.

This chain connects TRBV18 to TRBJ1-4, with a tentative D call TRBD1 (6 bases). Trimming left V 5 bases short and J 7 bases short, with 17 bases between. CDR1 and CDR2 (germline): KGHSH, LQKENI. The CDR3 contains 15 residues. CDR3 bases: TGTGCCAGCTCAGGGGGCCTTTTGGGGAGTGAAAAACTGTTTTTT. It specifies CASSGGLLGSEKLFF.

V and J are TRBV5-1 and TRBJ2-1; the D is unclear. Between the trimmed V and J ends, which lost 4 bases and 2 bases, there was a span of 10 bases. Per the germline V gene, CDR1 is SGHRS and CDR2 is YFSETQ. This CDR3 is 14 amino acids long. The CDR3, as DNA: TGCGCCAGCAGCCTTCGTACCGCCTACAATGAGCAGTTCTTC. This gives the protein CASSLRTAYNEQFF.

CDR3 sequence reads: CASEDRGTGQPQHF. The CDR3 region has the DNA TGTGCCAGTGAGGACAGGGGGACCGGTCAGCCCCAGCATTTT. V is TRBV19 and J is TRBJ1-5, with 10 bases that match TRBD1. Per the germline V gene, CDR1 is LNHDA and CDR2 is SQIVND (reference sequence). V lost 8 bases and J lost 6; bases outside the gene matches: 7. The CDR3 consists of 14 residues.

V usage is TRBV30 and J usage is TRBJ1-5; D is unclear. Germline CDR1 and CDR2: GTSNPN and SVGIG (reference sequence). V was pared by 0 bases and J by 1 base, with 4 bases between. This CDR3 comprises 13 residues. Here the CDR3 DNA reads TGTGCCTGGAGTGTACGGAGCAATCAGCCCCAGCATTTT. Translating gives CAWSVRSNQPQHF.

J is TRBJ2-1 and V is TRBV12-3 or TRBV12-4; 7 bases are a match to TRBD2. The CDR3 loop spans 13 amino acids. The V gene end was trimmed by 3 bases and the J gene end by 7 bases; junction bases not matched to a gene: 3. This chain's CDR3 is CASSFGGWNEQFF. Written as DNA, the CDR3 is TGTGCCAGCAGTTTCGGGGGGTGGAATGAGCAGTTCTTC.

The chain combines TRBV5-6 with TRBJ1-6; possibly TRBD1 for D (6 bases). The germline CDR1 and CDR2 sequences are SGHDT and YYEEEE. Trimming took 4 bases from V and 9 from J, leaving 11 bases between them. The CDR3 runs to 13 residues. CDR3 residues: CASSDPGVSPLHF. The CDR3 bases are TGTGCCAGCAGCGATCCAGGGGTTTCACCCCTCCACTTT. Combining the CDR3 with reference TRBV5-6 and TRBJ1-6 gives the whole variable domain DAGVTQSPTHLIKTRGQQVTLRCSPKSGHDTVSWYQQALGQGPQFIFQYYEEEERQRGNFPDRFSGHQFPNYSSELNVNALLLGDSALYLCASSDPGVSPLHFGNGTRLTVT.

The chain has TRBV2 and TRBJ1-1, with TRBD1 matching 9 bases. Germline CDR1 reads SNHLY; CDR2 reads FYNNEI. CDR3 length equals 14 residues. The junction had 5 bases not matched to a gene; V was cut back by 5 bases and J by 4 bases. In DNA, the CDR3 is TGTGCCAGCAGTATTGGACAGGGGCCCACTGAAGCTTTCTTT. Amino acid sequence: CASSIGQGPTEAFF. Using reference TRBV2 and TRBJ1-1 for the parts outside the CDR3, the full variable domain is EPEVTQTPSHQVTQMGQEVILRCVPISNHLYFYWYRQILGQKVEFLVSFYNNEISEKSEIFDDQFSVERPDGSNFTLKIRSTKLEDSAMYFCASSIGQGPTEAFFGQGTRLTVV.

CDR3 protein: CASSLDRGRRNTIYF. CDR3 DNA sequence: TGTGCCAGCAGCTTAGACAGGGGGCGTAGAAACACCATATATTTT. The rearrangement links TRBV7-8 to TRBJ1-3, with TRBD1 identical over 9 bases. Germline loops: CDR1 SGHVS, CDR2 FQNEAQ. This CDR3 has 15 amino acids. Trimming removed 1 base from V and 5 bases from J; junction bases left unmatched: 3.

DNA for the CDR3: TGCAGCGGCACAGGGGGCTCGACCTACGAGCAGTACTTC. Its translation: CSGTGGSTYEQYF. The chain links TRBV29-1 to TRBJ2-7, with 9 positions matching TRBD1. CDR3 length: 13 amino acids. In germline, CDR1 is SQVTM, CDR2 ANQGSEA. V was pared by 7 bases and J by 2 bases, with 6 bases of the junction left unmatched.

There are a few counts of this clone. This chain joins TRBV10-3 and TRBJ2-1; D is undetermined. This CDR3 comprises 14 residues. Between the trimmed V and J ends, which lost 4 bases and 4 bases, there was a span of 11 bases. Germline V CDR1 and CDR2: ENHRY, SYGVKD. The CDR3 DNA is TGTGCCATCAGTGTAGGTCCTCCTTACAATGAGCAGTTCTTC. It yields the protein CAISVGPPYNEQFF.

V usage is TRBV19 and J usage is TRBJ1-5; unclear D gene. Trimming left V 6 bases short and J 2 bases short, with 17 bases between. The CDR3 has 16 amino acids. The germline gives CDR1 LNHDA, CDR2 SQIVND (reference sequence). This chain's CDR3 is CASSRPFGEGNQPQHF. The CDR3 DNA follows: TGTGCCAGTAGCCGGCCCTTTGGGGAAGGCAATCAGCCCCAGCATTTT.

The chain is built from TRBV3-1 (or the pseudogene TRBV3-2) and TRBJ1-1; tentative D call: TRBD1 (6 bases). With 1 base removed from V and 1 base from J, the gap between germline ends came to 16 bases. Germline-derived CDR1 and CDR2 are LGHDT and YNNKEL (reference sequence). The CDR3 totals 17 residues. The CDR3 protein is CASSQGRGHNSNTEAFF. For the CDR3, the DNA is TGTGCCAGCAGCCAAGGGAGGGGACACAATTCGAACACTGAAGCTTTCTTT.

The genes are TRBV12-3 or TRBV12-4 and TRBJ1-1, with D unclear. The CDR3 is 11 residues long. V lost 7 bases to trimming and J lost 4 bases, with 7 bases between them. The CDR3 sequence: CASTRRTEAFF. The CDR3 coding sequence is TGTGCCAGCACGCGTCGCACTGAAGCTTTCTTT.